These T cell receptor beta chains were read from a single sample in a study of OX40 agonist ivuxolimab in advanced cancers. Assay used: immunoSEQ multiplex PCR; TCRdb lists only in-frame clones, some missing. The sample lists fewer than 30,000 clones, around 90% seen once, with around 18% in the top ten. The sequences come from CD4+ or CD8+ T cells sorted from blood, collected in a trial of the OX40 agonist ivuxolimab. Every receptor here comes from an adult with an advanced solid tumor such as melanoma, head and neck, liver or kidney cancer. CDR3s include the opening cysteine and the closing phenylalanine or tryptophan. The order of the fields is V gene, clone size, D gene, J gene, CDR3 protein, CDR3 DNA. A D gene is named only where the DNA matches it firmly. Only some rows state a clone size, as once, few, many or a class for expanded clones.

V: TRBV6-1; size: .; D: .; J: TRBJ2-3; CDR3: CASSEGVLLTDTQYF; DNA: TGTGCCAGCAGTGAAGGGGTCCTACTCACAGATACGCAGTATTTT
V: TRBV5-1; size: .; D: TRBD2; J: TRBJ2-7; CDR3: CASSPGTSGYYEQYF; DNA: TGCGCCAGCAGCCCCGGGACTAGCGGTTACTACGAGCAGTACTTC
V: TRBV7-2; size: .; D: .; J: TRBJ1-2; CDR3: CASGEPPNYGYTF; DNA: TGTGCCAGCGGAGAGCCTCCTAACTATGGCTACACCTTC
V: TRBV7-9; size: few; D: TRBD1; J: TRBJ1-1; CDR3: CASSWTGHTEAFF; DNA: TGTGCCAGCAGCTGGACAGGCCACACTGAAGCTTTCTTT
V: TRBV6-5; size: medium-sized; D: .; J: TRBJ2-2; CDR3: CASSYWRNANTGELFF; DNA: TGTGCCAGCAGTTACTGGCGCAACGCGAACACCGGGGAGCTGTTTTTT
V: TRBV9; size: .; D: TRBD1; J: TRBJ2-7; CDR3: CASSPRDRVYEQYF; DNA: TGTGCCAGCAGCCCCCGGGACAGAGTATACGAGCAGTACTTC
V: TRBV6-1; size: .; D: TRBD2; J: TRBJ2-3; CDR3: CASSEMSLAGWGTDTQYF; DNA: TGTGCCAGCAGTGAAATGAGTCTAGCGGGATGGGGCACAGATACGCAGTATTTT
V: TRBV28; size: .; D: TRBD1; J: TRBJ2-2; CDR3: CASIPQGADWGPGELFF; DNA: TGTGCCAGCATCCCACAGGGGGCCGACTGGGGGCCCGGGGAGCTGTTTTTT
V: TRBV4-1; size: .; D: TRBD1; J: TRBJ1-2; CDR3: CASSPATGPYGYTF; DNA: TGCGCCAGCAGCCCCGCGACAGGGCCCTATGGCTACACCTTC
V: TRBV5-1; size: .; D: .; J: TRBJ1-1; CDR3: CASSPMGVRTEAFF; DNA: TGCGCCAGCAGCCCTATGGGGGTGCGCACTGAAGCTTTCTTT
V: TRBV29-1; size: .; D: TRBD2; J: TRBJ2-2; CDR3: CSVDTSGRGTGELFF; DNA: TGCAGCGTTGACACTAGCGGGAGAGGGACCGGGGAGCTGTTTTTT
V: TRBV4-1; size: once; D: .; J: TRBJ2-1; CDR3: CASSQAGDGDEQFF; DNA: TGCGCCAGCAGCCAAGCCGGGGACGGCGATGAGCAGTTCTTC
V: TRBV6-1; size: few; D: TRBD1; J: TRBJ1-2; CDR3: CASSEGTGVNYGYTF; DNA: TGTGCCAGCAGTGAAGGGACAGGAGTTAACTATGGCTACACCTTC
V: TRBV5-5; size: once; D: .; J: TRBJ1-5; CDR3: CASSPELLLYQPQHF; DNA: TGTGCCAGCAGTCCGGAGCTTTTACTGTATCAGCCCCAGCATTTT
V: TRBV4-3; size: once; D: .; J: TRBJ1-2; CDR3: CASSQDIWGGANYGYTF; DNA: TGCGCCAGCAGCCAAGATATTTGGGGGGGCGCTAACTATGGCTACACCTTC
V: TRBV28; size: .; D: TRBD2; J: TRBJ2-5; CDR3: CASSFGGSSQETQYF; DNA: TGTGCCAGCAGTTTCGGGGGGTCTTCCCAAGAGACCCAGTACTTC
V: TRBV9; size: .; D: .; J: TRBJ2-3; CDR3: CASESGGAADTQYF; DNA: TGTGCCAGCGAGAGTGGAGGGGCCGCAGATACGCAGTATTTT
V: TRBV28; size: few; D: .; J: TRBJ2-5; CDR3: CASRPDNQETQYF; DNA: TGTGCCAGCAGACCGGACAACCAAGAGACCCAGTACTTC
V: TRBV2; size: .; D: TRBD2; J: TRBJ2-7; CDR3: CASSVGSGVYEQYF; DNA: TGTGCCAGCAGTGTGGGTAGCGGGGTCTACGAGCAGTACTTC
V: TRBV28; size: .; D: .; J: TRBJ1-2; CDR3: CASSLWSRAGYTF; DNA: TGTGCCAGCAGTTTATGGAGCAGGGCTGGCTACACCTTC
V: TRBV5-4; size: .; D: .; J: TRBJ2-5; CDR3: CASSLAGTPETQYF; DNA: TGTGCCAGCAGCTTGGCCGGGACACCAGAGACCCAGTACTTC
V: TRBV7-6; size: .; D: .; J: TRBJ2-1; CDR3: CASSGGPHEQFF; DNA: TGTGCCAGCTCAGGGGGGCCTCATGAGCAGTTCTTC
V: TRBV18; size: .; D: .; J: TRBJ2-7; CDR3: CASSPPGGVYEQYF; DNA: TGTGCCAGCTCACCACCGGGGGGCGTTTACGAGCAGTACTTC
V: TRBV28; size: .; D: .; J: TRBJ2-3; CDR3: CASSRGTITDTQYF; DNA: TGTGCCAGCAGCCGCGGGACCATCACAGATACGCAGTATTTT
V: TRBV10-2; size: .; D: .; J: TRBJ1-1; CDR3: CASSEAQTRKNTEAFF; DNA: TGCGCCAGCAGTGAGGCCCAGACACGAAAAAACACTGAAGCTTTCTTT
V: TRBV11-3; size: .; D: TRBD2; J: TRBJ2-3; CDR3: CASSPVGEGTDTQYF; DNA: TGTGCCAGCAGCCCGGTGGGGGAGGGGACAGATACGCAGTATTTT
V: TRBV11-2; size: .; D: .; J: TRBJ1-1; CDR3: CASSPPTEAFF; DNA: TGTGCCAGCAGCCCCCCCACTGAAGCTTTCTTT
V: TRBV7-6; size: .; D: TRBD2; J: TRBJ2-3; CDR3: CASSFRGRASTDTQYF; DNA: TGTGCCAGCAGCTTCCGTGGGAGGGCTAGCACAGATACGCAGTATTTT
V: TRBV4-1; size: .; D: TRBD2; J: TRBJ2-5; CDR3: CASSQGWVAGDLETQYF; DNA: TGCGCCAGCAGCCAAGGGTGGGTAGCGGGAGATTTGGAGACCCAGTACTTC
V: TRBV19; size: .; D: .; J: TRBJ1-1; CDR3: CASSIPPWGGDTEAFF; DNA: TGTGCCAGTAGTATACCCCCATGGGGGGGGGACACTGAAGCTTTCTTT
V: TRBV10-3; size: .; D: .; J: TRBJ2-7; CDR3: CAISEGTNLPYEQYF; DNA: TGTGCCATCAGTGAGGGTACTAACCTCCCCTACGAGCAGTACTTC
V: TRBV19; size: .; D: .; J: TRBJ1-1; CDR3: CATRAYMNTEAFF; DNA: TGTGCCACAAGAGCATACATGAACACTGAAGCTTTCTTT